Following are 25 T cell receptor beta chains from one sample sequenced in a study of CD8+ T cells in alopecia areata. RNA extraction and reverse transcription yielded cDNA as sequencing template. Sequencing used immunoSEQ multiplex PCR; TCRdb keeps in-frame clones, though not all of them. The sample lists around 170,000 clones; approximately 51% were seen once. Noted treatment: oral pan-JAK inhibitor, 5-10 mg twice daily. This sample comprised CD8+ T cells sorted from blood, obtained at approximately week 52, from a patient treated with tofacitinib. Receptor source: a human donor with alopecia areata.

In its sample, this clone was seen a few times. At one end, the junction sequence differs from germline, possibly due to a read error. The chain combines TRBV5-1 with TRBJ2-5; the D call may be TRBD1 or TRBD2 (5 bases each). Germline V lookup: CDR1 SGHRS, CDR2 YFSETQ. The CDR3 runs 13 residues. CDR3 DNA sequence: TGCGCCAGCACCTTGGGACCCCAAGAGACCCAGTACTTC. Amino acid sequence: CASTLGPQETQYF.

In this sample, this clone turned up a few times. V gene TRBV28 combines with J gene TRBJ2-3; 12 positions match TRBD1. With 8 bases clipped from V and 6 bases from J, the junction kept 3 bases outside the gene matches. Germline V gives CDR1 MDHEN, CDR2 SYDVKM. The length of the CDR3 is 13 residues. CDR3 nucleotide sequence: TGTGCCAGCGGGGACAGGGGGCCGGATACGCAGTATTTT. This sequence encodes CASGDRGPDTQYF. Together with reference TRBV28 and TRBJ2-3, the CDR3 gives the full variable domain: DVKVTQSSRYLVKRTGEKVFLECVQDMDHENMFWYRQDPGLGLRLIYFSYDVKMKEKGDIPEGYSVSREKKERFSLILESASTNQTSMYLCASGDRGPDTQYFGPGTRLTVL.

The chain carries TRBV13 and TRBJ1-1; no clear D. CDR1 and CDR2 (germline): PRHDT, FYEKMQ (reference sequence). The V end lost 5 bases, the J end lost 4 bases, and 11 bases lay between the germline ends. This CDR3 spans 13 amino acids. The CDR3 protein is CASSAPVSTEAFF. In DNA form, the CDR3 reads TGTGCCAGCAGCGCTCCCGTGAGCACTGAAGCTTTCTTT.

CDR3 residues: CASSNRDSSYEQYF. CDR3 in DNA: TGTGCCAGCAGCAACCGGGACAGTTCCTACGAGCAGTACTTC. The rearrangement joins TRBV7-2 to TRBJ2-7; TRBD1 agrees at 7 bases. CDR3 length: 14 residues. After removal of 5 bases from V and 1 base from J, the junction contained 5 bases not matched to a gene. Germline V gene lookup returns CDR1 SGHTA and CDR2 FQGNSA.

The chain joins TRBV9 to TRBJ2-1; D not resolved. The germline V gene has CDR1 SGDLS and CDR2 YYNGEE. V lost 0 bases, J lost 0 bases, and 7 bases lay in between. The CDR3 runs 15 residues. Here the CDR3 DNA reads TGTGCCAGCAGCGTAGTGGGAAGCTCCTACAATGAGCAGTTCTTC. Translation: CASSVVGSSYNEQFF.

There are a few counts of this clone. This chain links TRBV5-1 with TRBJ1-1; 10 nucleotides match TRBD1. V dropped 0 bases and J dropped 4; count of bases not matched to a gene: 3. Germline loops: CDR1 SGHRS, CDR2 YFSETQ. This CDR3 contains 15 residues. The CDR3 DNA reads as TGCGCCAGCAGCTTGGTCGGACAGGGGGGCACTGAAGCTTTCTTT. The encoded protein is CASSLVGQGGTEAFF.

The rearrangement links TRBV30 to TRBJ1-6; D not certain. Trimming took off 0 bases at V and 11 bases at J, with 8 bases between the two ends. CDR3 length: 12 amino acids. Germline V CDR1 and CDR2: GTSNPN, SVGIG (reference sequence). CDR3 coding DNA: TGTGCCTGGAGTGTGGAGCTAGCACCCCTCCACTTT. It encodes CAWSVELAPLHF.

This clone was detected only a few times. The V call is TRBV5-4, the J call TRBJ1-1; D is possibly TRBD1 (6 bases). The V end lost 4 bases, the J end lost 0 bases, and 16 bases lay between the germline ends. The length of the CDR3 is 16 residues. Germline V CDR1 and CDR2: SGHNT, YYREEE (reference sequence). The CDR3 region has the DNA TGTGCCAGCAGCACCGGTTTGAGGGGGGTGAACACTGAAGCTTTCTTT. Translating gives CASSTGLRGVNTEAFF.

This clone was counted between two and nine times. The V and J genes are TRBV7-2 and TRBJ1-1; TRBD1 is a possible D gene (6 bases). Trimming removed 2 bases at V and 4 bases at J, with 14 bases between. Germline values: CDR1 SGHTA, CDR2 FQGNSA. The CDR3 spans 15 residues. The DNA for the CDR3 is TGTGCCAGCAGCTTACGCGCAGGGGCGAGCACTGAAGCTTTCTTT. Protein: CASSLRAGASTEAFF.

The V gene is TRBV2, the J gene TRBJ2-2, with TRBD1 as a possible D gene (6 bases). The germline gives CDR1 SNHLY, CDR2 FYNNEI. This CDR3 has 15 residues. Trimming shortened V by 11 bases and J by 5 bases, and 21 bases separated the two germline ends. The CDR3 sequence is CAWTGTSSGTGELFF. The DNA of the CDR3 is TGTGCCTGGACCGGGACATCGAGTGGGACCGGGGAGCTGTTTTTT.

This clone was picked up a small number of times. The chain combines TRBV30 with TRBJ1-1, with a tentative D call TRBD1 (6 bases). This CDR3 spans 13 amino acids. Germline assignment: CDR1 GTSNPN and CDR2 SVGIG (reference sequence). Trimming took 2 bases from V and 1 from J, leaving 8 bases between them. The CDR3 reads CAWSLTGNTEAFF. Written as DNA, the CDR3 is TGTGCCTGGAGTCTGACAGGGAACACTGAAGCTTTCTTT.

This clone was detected only once. This sequence joins TRBV6-5 and TRBJ2-1; unclear D gene. Germline assignment: CDR1 MNHEY and CDR2 SVGAGI. This CDR3 contains 13 residues. Trimming left V 1 base short and J 10 bases short, with 11 bases between. In DNA, the CDR3 is TGTGCCAGCAGTTACTTAAACTCTCGGGAGCAGTTCTTC. Protein product: CASSYLNSREQFF.

This clone was seen a few times. The chain links TRBV7-9 to TRBJ2-7, with 8 nucleotides matching TRBD1. CDR1 and CDR2 (germline): SEHNR, FQNEAQ (reference sequence). The CDR3 extends over 15 amino acids. J was trimmed by 0 bases and V by 5 bases; bases with no gene match: 6. The DNA of the CDR3 is TGTGCCAGCAGCCCCTGGACAGGGACCTCCTACGAGCAGTACTTC. Translating gives CASSPWTGTSYEQYF.

This chain uses TRBV30 with TRBJ1-1; D gene unclear. V was trimmed by 0 bases and J by 0 bases, leaving 5 bases between them. The CDR3 has 13 amino acids. CDR1 is GTSNPN, CDR2 SVGIG, per germline (reference sequence). The CDR3 loop is CAWSVNMNTEAFF. The CDR3 coding sequence is TGTGCCTGGAGTGTAAACATGAACACTGAAGCTTTCTTT. The full variable domain, completed using reference TRBV30 and TRBJ1-1, is SQTIHQWPATLVQPVGSPLSLECTVEGTSNPNLYWYRQAAGRGLQLLFYSVGIGQISSEVPQNLSASRPQDRQFILSSKKLLLSDSGFYLCAWSVNMNTEAFFGQGTRLTVV.

V usage is TRBV29-1 and J usage is TRBJ1-2; D remains unclear. V lost 7 bases, J lost 8 bases, and 14 bases lay in between. Germline V CDR1 and CDR2: SQVTM, ANQGSEA. The CDR3 runs to 11 residues. The CDR3 coding sequence is TGCAGCGCTACCCAGCTTGGGGGCTACACCTTC. Translated, it gives CSATQLGGYTF.

This clone was detected a few times. The V call is TRBV29-1, the J call TRBJ1-1; unclear D gene. Between the trimmed V and J ends, which lost 3 bases and 0 bases, there was a span of 8 bases. CDR3 size: 13 residues. Germline V gene sequence: CDR1 SQVTM, CDR2 ANQGSEA. CDR3 region: CSVDGLMNTEAFF. For the CDR3, the DNA is TGCAGCGTTGACGGGTTAATGAACACTGAAGCTTTCTTT.

CDR3 residues: CASSSDSSSTDTQYF. The CDR3 DNA sequence: TGCGCCAGCAGCTCGGACAGTTCTAGCACAGATACGCAGTATTTT. The chain has TRBV5-1 and TRBJ2-3, with D maybe TRBD1 (6 bases). CDR3 length equals 15 residues. Per the germline V gene, CDR1 is SGHRS and CDR2 is YFSETQ. The V end lost 3 bases, the J end lost 0 bases, and 11 bases lay between the germline ends.

V is TRBV7-9 and J is TRBJ2-7; TRBD2 aligns across 8 bases. Germline V lookup: CDR1 SEHNR, CDR2 FQNEAQ (reference sequence). The CDR3 has 15 amino acids. V gave up 5 bases and J gave up 5 bases; unmatched junction bases: 11. CDR3 protein: CASSPGGGLIHEQYF. The CDR3 bases are TGTGCCAGCAGCCCGGGGGGGGGCCTGATCCACGAGCAGTACTTC. Filled out from reference TRBV7-9 and TRBJ2-7, the complete variable domain reads DTGVSQNPRHKITKRGQNVTFRCDPISEHNRLYWYRQTLGQGPEFLTYFQNEAQLEKSRLLSDRFSAERPKGSFSTLEIQRTEQGDSAMYLCASSPGGGLIHEQYFGPGTRLTVT.

This chain joins TRBV30 and TRBJ2-1; D not certain. Trimming took off 1 base at V and 3 bases at J, with 10 bases between the two ends. The germline CDR1 and CDR2 sequences are GTSNPN and SVGIG (reference sequence). There are 14 residues in the CDR3. The CDR3 DNA follows: TGTGCCTGGAGTGCCCTGTCCCTCTACAATGAGCAGTTCTTC. This codes for CAWSALSLYNEQFF.

V is TRBV13 and J is TRBJ1-1; D ambiguous. The germline V and J ends were trimmed by 4 bases and 8 bases, with 8 bases remaining between them. This CDR3 has 11 residues. CDR1 and CDR2 from the germline V gene are PRHDT and FYEKMQ (reference sequence). This chain's CDR3 is CASSSQAEAFF. CDR3 nucleotides: TGTGCCAGCAGCTCCCAGGCGGAAGCTTTCTTT.

This clone was counted between two and nine times. The J gene is TRBJ2-7, the V gene TRBV5-6, with 9 positions matching TRBD2. The CDR3 consists of 13 residues. Germline CDR1 is SGHDT and CDR2 is YYEEEE. With 2 bases clipped from V and 3 bases from J, the junction kept 0 bases outside the gene matches. The CDR3 sequence: CASSFSGGYEQYF. CDR3 bases: TGTGCCAGCAGCTTTAGCGGGGGCTACGAGCAGTACTTC.

This clone has just a few counts. V gene TRBV7-8 combines with J gene TRBJ2-1; 14 positions match TRBD2. The CDR3 runs 14 residues. Germline CDR1 and CDR2: SGHVS and FQNEAQ. V dropped 4 bases and J dropped 8; count of bases not matched to a gene: 1. The CDR3, as DNA: TGTGCCAGCAGCTCGGGACTAGCGGGGGATGAGCAGTTCTTC. Amino acid sequence: CASSSGLAGDEQFF.

V is TRBV29-1 and J is TRBJ1-2; 10 bases are shared with TRBD1. Germline V lookup: CDR1 SQVTM, CDR2 ANQGSEA. This CDR3 is 17 amino acids long. The junction had 12 bases not matched to a gene; V was cut back by 1 base and J by 4 bases. CDR3 in DNA: TGCAGCGTTGAAGCTCGGGACAGGGGCCCCCCATCCTATGGCTACACCTTC. This gives the protein CSVEARDRGPPSYGYTF.

The chain links TRBV7-8 to TRBJ2-1; 7 positions match TRBD2. With 5 bases clipped from V and 1 base from J, the junction kept 11 bases outside the gene matches. The V gene's germline CDR1 is SGHVS and CDR2 FQNEAQ. This CDR3 spans 17 amino acids. In DNA, the CDR3 is TGTGCCAGCAGCGCCCCGGCGGCTAGCGGATCCTACAATGAGCAGTTCTTC. This sequence encodes CASSAPAASGSYNEQFF.

This clone appeared a single time. This chain connects TRBV11-2 to TRBJ1-5; tentatively, D is TRBD1 (6 bases). V was shortened by 1 base and J by 7 bases, with 11 bases between the two germline ends. Germline V gene data show CDR1 as SGHAT and CDR2 as FQNNGV. The CDR3 has 14 amino acids. CDR3 sequence (DNA): TGTGCCAGCAGCTTAGCCCCCCAGGGGCAGCCCCAGCATTTT. Its translation: CASSLAPQGQPQHF.